A selection of T cell receptor beta chains follows, all from one sample in a study of long-term antiretroviral therapy in people with HIV. TCRdb's copy holds only in-frame clones and misses some; the assay was immunoSEQ multiplex PCR. The sample shows tens of thousands of clones, around three quarters of them seen only once. The sequences come from unsorted PBMCs, collected 4.1 years after starting antiretroviral therapy. These receptors originate from a woman in her 40s with HIV. Each CDR3 is given with its conserved first and last residue. Fields, in order: D gene, V gene, clone size, J gene, CDR3 DNA, CDR3 protein. The D gene is left open where the match is weak. Some rows have no size entry. The others give once, few or many, or a class for an expanded clone.

d_gene: TRBD2
v_gene: TRBV19
abundance: NA
j_gene: TRBJ2-1
CDR3nt: TGTGCCAGTAGACTAGCGGGGACGTCCTACAATGAGCAGTTCTTC
CDR3aa: CASRLAGTSYNEQFF

d_gene: NA
v_gene: TRBV7-9
abundance: NA
j_gene: TRBJ2-7
CDR3nt: TGTGCCAGCAGCCCCACAGGGTTTGATGTTTCCGAGCAGTACTTC
CDR3aa: CASSPTGFDVSEQYF

d_gene: NA
v_gene: TRBV11-3
abundance: NA
j_gene: TRBJ2-3
CDR3nt: TGTGCCAGCAGCTTAGGAGTGTCCGGAACTAGCACAGATACGCAGTATTTT
CDR3aa: CASSLGVSGTSTDTQYF

d_gene: NA
v_gene: TRBV30
abundance: NA
j_gene: TRBJ1-2
CDR3nt: TGTGCCTGGAGTCTTCGAGGATGGCTCGGCTACACCTTC
CDR3aa: CAWSLRGWLGYTF

d_gene: NA
v_gene: TRBV7-8
abundance: NA
j_gene: TRBJ1-5
CDR3nt: TGTGCCAGCAGCTTAGAGGCAGGGGCTCAGCCCCAGCATTTT
CDR3aa: CASSLEAGAQPQHF

d_gene: NA
v_gene: TRBV5-8
abundance: NA
j_gene: TRBJ2-3
CDR3nt: TGTGCCAGCAGCTTGTATATTTTCGCGGGGGCCTCCACGGATACGCAGTATTTT
CDR3aa: CASSLYIFAGASTDTQYF

d_gene: TRBD1
v_gene: TRBV6-6
abundance: NA
j_gene: TRBJ1-2
CDR3nt: TGTGCCAGCAGACAGAGACAGGGGGACTATGGCTACACCTTC
CDR3aa: CASRQRQGDYGYTF

d_gene: NA
v_gene: TRBV7-5
abundance: NA
j_gene: TRBJ1-1
CDR3nt: TGTGCCAGAAGCCAGGGGGGCACTGAAGCTTTCTTT
CDR3aa: CARSQGGTEAFF

d_gene: TRBD2
v_gene: TRBV11-2
abundance: NA
j_gene: TRBJ2-3
CDR3nt: TGTGCCAGCAGCCCCCGGACTAGCGGGGGAGGGGCAGATACGCAGTATTTT
CDR3aa: CASSPRTSGGGADTQYF

d_gene: TRBD1
v_gene: TRBV28
abundance: few
j_gene: TRBJ1-2
CDR3nt: TGTGCCAGCGGTTACTTCGAGACAGGGGACTATGGCTACACCTTC
CDR3aa: CASGYFETGDYGYTF

d_gene: NA
v_gene: TRBV2
abundance: medium-sized
j_gene: TRBJ2-7
CDR3nt: TGTGCCAGCATAACGTTAGCGCTATCCTACGAGCAGTACTTC
CDR3aa: CASITLALSYEQYF

d_gene: NA
v_gene: TRBV6-6
abundance: once
j_gene: TRBJ2-1
CDR3nt: TGTGCCAGCAGTTACGTCCAGCAAGTAAACAATGAGCAGTTCTTC
CDR3aa: CASSYVQQVNNEQFF

d_gene: NA
v_gene: TRBV6-6
abundance: NA
j_gene: TRBJ2-3
CDR3nt: TGTGCCACGGCATTTCCCCCTAGCACAGATACGCAGTATTTT
CDR3aa: CATAFPPSTDTQYF

d_gene: TRBD2
v_gene: TRBV5-6
abundance: NA
j_gene: TRBJ2-1
CDR3nt: TGTGCCAGCAGCTCTCCTAGCGGGGGGGCTCTCTATCGGGAGCAGTTCTTC
CDR3aa: CASSSPSGGALYREQFF

d_gene: NA
v_gene: TRBV29-1
abundance: NA
j_gene: TRBJ2-2
CDR3nt: TGCAGCGTTGAAAAGGTCTTAAGCGGAGAGCTGTTTTTT
CDR3aa: CSVEKVLSGELFF

d_gene: NA
v_gene: TRBV19
abundance: NA
j_gene: TRBJ2-3
CDR3nt: TGTGCCAGTAGTAGATGGGACAACACAGATACGCAGTATTTT
CDR3aa: CASSRWDNTDTQYF

d_gene: NA
v_gene: TRBV5-6
abundance: NA
j_gene: TRBJ2-7
CDR3nt: TGTGCCAGCAGCTTGGTCGAGACACCAAGGGGCTACGAGCAGTACTTC
CDR3aa: CASSLVETPRGYEQYF

d_gene: NA
v_gene: TRBV5-6
abundance: NA
j_gene: TRBJ1-1
CDR3nt: TGTGCCAGCAGCTTCACAGGGTTTTCCATGAACACTGAAGCTTTCTTT
CDR3aa: CASSFTGFSMNTEAFF

d_gene: NA
v_gene: TRBV18
abundance: NA
j_gene: TRBJ1-1
CDR3nt: TGTGCCAGCTCACTAGGGGCTGAGAACACTGAAGCTTTCTTT
CDR3aa: CASSLGAENTEAFF

d_gene: NA
v_gene: TRBV29-1
abundance: NA
j_gene: TRBJ1-2
CDR3nt: TGCAGCGTTGGCCCGACAGAAGCCTATGGCTACACCTTC
CDR3aa: CSVGPTEAYGYTF

d_gene: NA
v_gene: TRBV18
abundance: NA
j_gene: TRBJ2-3
CDR3nt: TGTGCCAGCTCACCAAACGCAGGGGAGACAGATACGCAGTATTTT
CDR3aa: CASSPNAGETDTQYF

d_gene: TRBD2
v_gene: TRBV5-4
abundance: NA
j_gene: TRBJ2-4
CDR3nt: TGTGCCAGCAGCTGGGAGGGGAACGAAAAAAACATTCAGTACTTC
CDR3aa: CASSWEGNEKNIQYF

d_gene: NA
v_gene: TRBV12-5
abundance: NA
j_gene: TRBJ2-1
CDR3nt: TGTGCTAGTGGTTTGGGGGGGTTGGATGAGCAGTTCTTC
CDR3aa: CASGLGGLDEQFF

d_gene: TRBD2
v_gene: TRBV7-6
abundance: few
j_gene: TRBJ2-5
CDR3nt: TGTGCCAGCAGCTTAGGGGGAGGGGAGACCCAGTACTTC
CDR3aa: CASSLGGGETQYF

d_gene: NA
v_gene: TRBV30
abundance: NA
j_gene: TRBJ2-6
CDR3nt: TGTGCCTGGAGTCCCCTCTCTGGGGCCAACGTCCTGACTTTC
CDR3aa: CAWSPLSGANVLTF

d_gene: TRBD1
v_gene: TRBV15
abundance: NA
j_gene: TRBJ1-5
CDR3nt: TGTGCCACCAGCAGTACAGGGGAGGGACAGCCCCAGCATTTT
CDR3aa: CATSSTGEGQPQHF

d_gene: NA
v_gene: TRBV19
abundance: few
j_gene: TRBJ1-1
CDR3nt: TGTGCCAGTAGCCTACAGGGTGGAAACACTGAAGCTTTCTTT
CDR3aa: CASSLQGGNTEAFF

d_gene: TRBD1
v_gene: TRBV2
abundance: NA
j_gene: TRBJ2-7
CDR3nt: TGTGCCAGCAGTACCGGGACAGGGGGCTACGAGCAGTACTTC
CDR3aa: CASSTGTGGYEQYF

d_gene: NA
v_gene: TRBV7-9
abundance: NA
j_gene: TRBJ2-7
CDR3nt: TGTGCCAGCAGCCCGGCACTTCAGTTGGGGGAGCAGTACTTC
CDR3aa: CASSPALQLGEQYF

d_gene: NA
v_gene: TRBV5-4
abundance: NA
j_gene: TRBJ2-1
CDR3nt: TGTGCCAGCAGCTTATCAGGGGTAATCTACAATGAGCAGTTCTTC
CDR3aa: CASSLSGVIYNEQFF

d_gene: TRBD1
v_gene: TRBV28
abundance: NA
j_gene: TRBJ1-2
CDR3nt: TGTGCCAGCAGTTTGCCCCCCGGACAGGGCTATGGCTACACCTTC
CDR3aa: CASSLPPGQGYGYTF

d_gene: NA
v_gene: TRBV29-1
abundance: NA
j_gene: TRBJ2-5
CDR3nt: TGCAGCGTTGAGTTGGTAGCGGATATCCAAGAGACCCAGTACTTC
CDR3aa: CSVELVADIQETQYF

d_gene: NA
v_gene: TRBV2
abundance: NA
j_gene: TRBJ1-1
CDR3nt: TGTGCCAGCAGGCTCGGACCAGGCACTGAAGCTTTCTTT
CDR3aa: CASRLGPGTEAFF

d_gene: TRBD2
v_gene: TRBV4-1
abundance: NA
j_gene: TRBJ2-7
CDR3nt: TGCGCCAGCAGCCAGGCCCTAGCGGACTCCTACGAGCAGTACTTC
CDR3aa: CASSQALADSYEQYF

d_gene: TRBD1
v_gene: TRBV7-9
abundance: NA
j_gene: TRBJ2-7
CDR3nt: TGTGCCAGCAGAATCACAGGGGGGAGGAACGAGCAGTACTTC
CDR3aa: CASRITGGRNEQYF

d_gene: NA
v_gene: TRBV7-2
abundance: NA
j_gene: TRBJ2-5
CDR3nt: TGTGCCAGCAGCCCGGGGTGGCCCCAAGAGACCCAGTACTTC
CDR3aa: CASSPGWPQETQYF

d_gene: TRBD2
v_gene: TRBV4-2
abundance: NA
j_gene: TRBJ2-3
CDR3nt: TGTGCCAGCAGCCAAGAGACTGCTAGCGGGAGCGGGACAGATACGCAGTATTTT
CDR3aa: CASSQETASGSGTDTQYF